The present T cell receptor (beta chain) was sequenced within a study of blood T cells in healthy people across ages. Donors ranged from roughly 6 to 90 years old and were healthy Caucasians in Russia. Per sample, no less than 6 micrograms of total RNA were extracted. The CDR3 loop spans 14 amino acids. Per germline, CDR1 MGHRA and CDR2 YSYEKL. V was pared by 1 base and J by 6 bases, with 11 bases between. Then a second PCR, running about 7 to 11 cycles, was carried out with a sample-barcoded 5' primer and a J-beta primer mix. TCRdb passed the 5' RACE reads through MiXCR, listing each CDR3 protein once. The sample contains 1.5 million or so distinct CDR3 sequences, approximately 43% of which appear only once. Study outcomes and limitations: Long-lived and aged donors differed, with more naive CD4+ cells and higher diversity in the long-lived. Per million T cells, the diversity of TCR beta decreased roughly linearly as age advanced.

This clonotype has only a few counts. What it binds is not known. The V gene is TRBV4-1, the J gene TRBJ2-3, with D tentatively TRBD2 (6 bases). The sequencing input was blood. The TCR originated in a woman aged 18-29 years in good health. In DNA form, the CDR3 reads TGCGCCAGCAGCCAAGTGGGACTCGCTGATACGCAGTATTTT. Translation: CASSQVGLADTQYF.